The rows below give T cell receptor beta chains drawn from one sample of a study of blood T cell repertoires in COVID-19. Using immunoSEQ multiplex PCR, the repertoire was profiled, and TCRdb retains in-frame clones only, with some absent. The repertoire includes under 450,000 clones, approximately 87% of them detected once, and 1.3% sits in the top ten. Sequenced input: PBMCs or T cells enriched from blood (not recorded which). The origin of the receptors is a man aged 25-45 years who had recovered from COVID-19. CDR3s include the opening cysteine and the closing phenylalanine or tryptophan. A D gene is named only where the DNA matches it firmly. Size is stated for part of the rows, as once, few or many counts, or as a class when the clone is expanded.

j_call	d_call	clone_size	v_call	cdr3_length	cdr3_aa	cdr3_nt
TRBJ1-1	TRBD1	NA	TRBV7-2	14	CASILGRGQGEAFF	TGTGCCAGCATTCTAGGCAGGGGGCAAGGTGAAGCTTTCTTT
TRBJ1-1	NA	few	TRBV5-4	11	CASSLYSEAFF	TGTGCCAGCAGCTTGTATAGCGAAGCTTTCTTT
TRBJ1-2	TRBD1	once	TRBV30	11	CAGDRGYGYTF	TGTGCCGGAGACAGGGGCTATGGCTACACCTTC
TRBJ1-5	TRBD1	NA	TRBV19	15	CASSGRTGVGQPQHF	TGTGCCAGTAGTGGTCGGACAGGGGTAGGCCAGCCCCAGCATTTT
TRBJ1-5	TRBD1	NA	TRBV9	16	CASSPTGGGSNQPQHF	TGTGCCAGCAGCCCAACAGGGGGAGGGAGCAATCAGCCCCAGCATTTT
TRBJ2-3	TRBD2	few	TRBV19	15	CASSIRRGGSDTQYF	TGTGCCAGTAGTATACGGCGGGGGGGCTCGGATACGCAGTATTTT
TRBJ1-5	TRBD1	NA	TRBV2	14	CASGRTGRNQPQHF	TGTGCCAGCGGAAGGACAGGGCGCAATCAGCCCCAGCATTTT
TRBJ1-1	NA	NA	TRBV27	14	CASSFNSGNTEAFF	TGTGCCAGCAGTTTCAACAGTGGGAACACTGAAGCTTTCTTT
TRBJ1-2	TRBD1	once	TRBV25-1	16	CASSLVGTGDGYGYTF	TGTGCCAGCAGTCTCGTGGGGACAGGGGATGGCTATGGCTACACCTTC
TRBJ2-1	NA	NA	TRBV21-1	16	CASSNYPDSWCIKQFF	TGTGCCAGCAGCAACTACCCGGACAGCTGGTGTATTAAGCAGTTCTTC
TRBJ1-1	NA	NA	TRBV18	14	CASSPGQMGAEAFF	TGTGCCAGCTCACCAGGACAGATGGGCGCTGAAGCTTTCTTT
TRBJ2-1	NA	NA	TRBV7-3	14	CASSPSRDGNEQFF	TGTGCCAGCAGCCCCAGCCGGGATGGCAATGAGCAGTTCTTC
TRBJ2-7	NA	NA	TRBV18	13	CASSPPGTYEQYF	TGTGCCAGCTCACCGCCAGGGACCTACGAGCAGTACTTC
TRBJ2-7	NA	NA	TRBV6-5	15	CASSYGGEQTYEQYF	TGTGCCAGCAGTTACGGAGGGGAACAGACCTACGAGCAGTACTTC
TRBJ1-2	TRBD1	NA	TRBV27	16	CASSGQDRGYNYGYTF	TGTGCCAGCAGTGGGCAAGACAGGGGGTATAACTATGGCTACACCTTC
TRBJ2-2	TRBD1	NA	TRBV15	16	CATSRDRTGAAGELFF	TGTGCCACCAGCAGAGATCGGACAGGGGCGGCCGGGGAGCTGTTTTTT
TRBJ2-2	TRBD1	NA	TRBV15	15	CATSSRDRGAGELFF	TGTGCCACCAGCTCCCGGGACAGGGGAGCCGGGGAGCTGTTTTTT
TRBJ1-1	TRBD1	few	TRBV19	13	CASSGQGNTEAFF	TGTGCCAGTAGCGGACAGGGGAACACTGAAGCTTTCTTT
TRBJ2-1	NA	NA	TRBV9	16	CASSRGRGSSYNEQFF	TGTGCCAGCAGCCGCGGACGGGGGAGCTCCTACAATGAGCAGTTCTTC
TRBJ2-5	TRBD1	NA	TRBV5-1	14	CASTLGQAVETQYF	TGCGCCAGCACCTTAGGACAGGCCGTGGAGACCCAGTACTTC
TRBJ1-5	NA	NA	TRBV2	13	CASSERWYQPQHF	TGTGCCAGCAGTGAACGGTGGTATCAGCCCCAGCATTTT
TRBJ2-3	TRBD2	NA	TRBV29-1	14	CSVESSGGEDTQYF	TGCAGCGTTGAGTCTAGCGGGGGAGAAGATACGCAGTATTTT
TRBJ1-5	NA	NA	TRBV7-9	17	CASSLWLGRGSNQPQHF	TGTGCCAGCAGCTTATGGTTGGGGCGGGGTAGCAATCAGCCCCAGCATTTT
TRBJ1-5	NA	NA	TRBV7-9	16	CASSLVTGWSNQPQHF	TGTGCCAGCAGCTTAGTAACAGGGTGGAGCAATCAGCCCCAGCATTTT
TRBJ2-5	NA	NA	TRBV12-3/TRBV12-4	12	CASSLEGLPQYF	TGTGCCAGCAGTTTAGAGGGGTTGCCCCAGTACTTC
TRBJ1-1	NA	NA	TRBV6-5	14	CASSYAQENTEAFF	TGTGCCAGCAGTTACGCCCAGGAGAACACTGAAGCTTTCTTT
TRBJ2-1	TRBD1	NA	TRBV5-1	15	CASNAGTDSYNEQFF	TGCGCCAGCAACGCCGGGACAGATTCCTACAATGAGCAGTTCTTC
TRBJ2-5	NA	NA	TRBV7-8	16	CASSLLWITKGETQYF	TGTGCCAGCAGCTTACTATGGATCACGAAGGGGGAGACCCAGTACTTC
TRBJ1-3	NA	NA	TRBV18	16	CASSPGVPLAGNTIYF	TGTGCCAGCTCACCGGGAGTCCCACTAGCTGGAAACACCATATATTTT
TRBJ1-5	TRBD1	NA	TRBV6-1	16	CASSEALTGQRQPQHF	TGTGCCAGCAGTGAAGCGCTAACGGGACAGAGGCAGCCCCAGCATTTT
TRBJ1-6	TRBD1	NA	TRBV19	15	CASSGTGPLARPLHF	TGTGCCAGTAGTGGGACAGGGCCTTTGGCTAGACCCCTCCACTTT
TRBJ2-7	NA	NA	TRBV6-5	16	CASSYSGGARTYEQYF	TGTGCCAGCAGTTACTCTGGTGGGGCTCGGACCTACGAGCAGTACTTC
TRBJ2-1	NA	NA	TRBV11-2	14	CASSLARGRNEQFF	TGTGCCAGCAGCTTAGCAAGGGGTCGTAATGAGCAGTTCTTC
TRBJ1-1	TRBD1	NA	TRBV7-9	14	CASSHGDRGTEAFF	TGTGCCAGCAGCCACGGTGACAGGGGAACTGAAGCTTTCTTT
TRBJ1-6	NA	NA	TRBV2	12	CASRRVGSPLHF	TGTGCCAGCAGGAGGGTGGGTTCACCCCTCCACTTT